The 2 T cell receptor beta chains below come from one sample, sequenced in a study of shared clonotypes between healthy human individuals (TCRdb year 2020). Library generation was performed with the immunoSEQ multiplex PCR assay. This immuneACCESS table, as held by TCRdb, lists in-frame sequences with V and J called but not all clones. Of the missing ones, under half trace to an unresolved V gene in checked studies; the others have no known cause. The sample records around 1.4 million clones, just under 99% of which are singletons. The ten largest clones add up to 0.36% of the sample. Material for sequencing was naive CD4+ T cells sorted from blood. The cell subset or site label for this specimen denotes: CD45RA+ positively selected. The receptor set was obtained from a man younger than 45 in good health.

This sequence joins TRBV7-8 and TRBJ1-5; 7 nucleotides align to TRBD1. Per germline, CDR1 SGHVS and CDR2 FQNEAQ. With V trimmed by 0 bases and J by 0 bases, 8 bases remained unmatched. The CDR3 consists of 18 residues. In nucleotides, the CDR3 is TGTGCCAGCAGCTTAGCGCCGGGGACAGTTTATAGCAATCAGCCCCAGCATTTT. It encodes CASSLAPGTVYSNQPQHF.

The sample holds one count of this clone. J is TRBJ1-2 and V is TRBV5-1; a weak D match, TRBD1 (5 bases). The V gene lost 2 bases and the J gene lost 2 bases, with 13 bases spanning the gap. This CDR3 contains 15 residues. Looked up from germline, CDR1 is SGHRS and CDR2 is YFSETQ. CDR3 in DNA: TGCGCCAGCAGCTTAGTGCAGGGATCCAACTATGGCTACACCTTC. It translates to CASSLVQGSNYGYTF. The full variable domain, with the rest looked up from reference TRBV5-1 and TRBJ1-2, is KAGVTQTPRYLIKTRGQQVTLSCSPISGHRSVSWYQQTPGQGLQFLFEYFSETQRNKGNFPGRFSGRQFSNSRSEMNVSTLELGDSALYLCASSLVQGSNYGYTFGSGTRLTVV.